A single sample is the source of the 5 T cell receptor beta chains below, sequenced in a study of cytomegalovirus exposure and HLA in healthy donors. The table came from immunoSEQ multiplex PCR; TCRdb's copy has only in-frame clones and leaves some out. The sample has some 69,000 clones, approximately 96% seen once. The sequencing sample was made of PBMCs. The receptors shown here come from a man aged 18 to 29 in good health and CMV-seronegative.

The V gene is TRBV6-5, the J gene TRBJ2-1, with 9 nucleotides matching TRBD2. CDR3 size: 15 residues. Looked up from germline, CDR1 is MNHEY and CDR2 is SVGAGI. V was clipped by 6 bases and J by 5 bases; unmatched bases: 8. CDR3 in DNA: TGTGCCAGCAGACCTCTAGCGGGACTTAACAATGAGCAGTTCTTC. Translating it yields CASRPLAGLNNEQFF.

The rearrangement links TRBV4-1 to TRBJ2-5; perhaps TRBD2 as D (6 bases). Germline lookup yields CDR1 MGHRA and CDR2 YSYEKL. This CDR3 has 14 amino acids. V gave up 0 bases and J gave up 4 bases, with 9 bases separating them. CDR3 loop: CASSQDGRRETQYF. The CDR3 nucleotides are TGCGCCAGCAGCCAAGATGGGAGGAGAGAGACCCAGTACTTC.

About this clone: One end of the junction fails to match germline, which may point to a read error. The rearrangement joins TRBV19 to TRBJ2-7, with 10 nucleotides matching TRBD1. The CDR3 length is 14 residues. Germline loops: CDR1 LNHDA, CDR2 SQIVND (reference sequence). CDR3 sequence reads: CASSGTGASNEQYF. CDR3 nucleotide sequence: TGTGCCAGTAGCGGGACAGGGGCCTCCAACGAGCAGTACTTC.

This clone has just one count. The chain combines TRBV7-9 with TRBJ1-6, with D maybe TRBD1 (5 bases). The CDR3 contains 14 residues. V lost 4 bases, J lost 5 bases, and 9 bases lay in between. Germline-derived CDR1 and CDR2 are SEHNR and FQNEAQ (reference sequence). The CDR3, as DNA: TGTGCCAGCAGCTCCGACAGCAATAATTCACCCCTCCACTTT. Translating it yields CASSSDSNNSPLHF.

The chain is built from TRBV10-3 and TRBJ1-4; 10 bases line up with TRBD1. Germline V CDR1 and CDR2: ENHRY, SYGVKD. The CDR3 is 14 residues long. With 6 bases clipped from V and 7 bases from J, the junction kept 5 bases outside the gene matches. CDR3 region: CAISPGTGVEKLFF. The DNA for the CDR3 is TGTGCCATCAGCCCCGGGACAGGGGTTGAAAAACTGTTTTTT.